The rows below give T cell receptor beta chains drawn from one sample of a study of blood T cell repertoires in COVID-19. Assay used: immunoSEQ multiplex PCR; TCRdb lists only in-frame clones, some missing. This sample has roughly 100,000 clones; approximately 90% occur once, and the top ten carry 3.1%. The sequenced sample was peripheral blood. The receptor source for this set is a man in his fifties in a cohort sampled during active COVID-19. The CDR3 runs from the conserved cysteine through the conserved F or W.

len	j_gene	v_gene	CDR3aa
13	TRBJ1-2	TRBV5-4	CASSVTGDNGYTF
15	TRBJ2-1	TRBV7-9	CASSLARTPAAEQFF
15	TRBJ1-5	TRBV20-1	CSASRVGVIYQPQHF
14	TRBJ2-2	TRBV6-6	CASRTTGPTGELFF
15	TRBJ1-5	TRBV5-1	CASSLVGRADQPQHF
17	TRBJ2-4	TRBV4-3	CASSQGPGGLAKNIQYF
18	TRBJ1-2	TRBV6-1	CASSEGWGQVILLYGYTF
14	TRBJ2-2	TRBV5-1	CASSLRAVVGELFF
14	TRBJ2-5	TRBV5-4	CASSLQGSRGTQYF
14	TRBJ2-1	TRBV6-5	CASSYAVADNEQFF
18	TRBJ1-4	TRBV4-2	CASSQEGDRGRGREKLFF
18	TRBJ1-4	TRBV11-2	CASRDFWGLGQDNEKLFF
13	TRBJ2-3	TRBV19	CASGRGNTDTQYF
16	TRBJ1-2	TRBV5-1	CASSLEGGYGNYGYTF
15	TRBJ1-3	TRBV7-9	CASSPTGTSGNTIYF
15	TRBJ2-7	TRBV19	CASSMAWDRGSEQYF
12	TRBJ2-7	TRBV5-4	CASSLHPYEQYF
15	TRBJ2-1	TRBV9	CASSVSSGGDNEQFF
16	TRBJ2-3	TRBV3-1/TRBV3-2	CASSQRRGGRTDTQYF
15	TRBJ1-2	TRBV18	CASSPLGQENYGYTF
18	TRBJ1-5	TRBV28	CASSISPPGQGRGQPQHF
17	TRBJ2-5	TRBV18	CASRRQGTSGAQETQYF
16	TRBJ1-1	TRBV5-1	CASSSGGTGTGTEAFF
18	TRBJ2-3	TRBV19	CASSKQGVGASSTDTQYF